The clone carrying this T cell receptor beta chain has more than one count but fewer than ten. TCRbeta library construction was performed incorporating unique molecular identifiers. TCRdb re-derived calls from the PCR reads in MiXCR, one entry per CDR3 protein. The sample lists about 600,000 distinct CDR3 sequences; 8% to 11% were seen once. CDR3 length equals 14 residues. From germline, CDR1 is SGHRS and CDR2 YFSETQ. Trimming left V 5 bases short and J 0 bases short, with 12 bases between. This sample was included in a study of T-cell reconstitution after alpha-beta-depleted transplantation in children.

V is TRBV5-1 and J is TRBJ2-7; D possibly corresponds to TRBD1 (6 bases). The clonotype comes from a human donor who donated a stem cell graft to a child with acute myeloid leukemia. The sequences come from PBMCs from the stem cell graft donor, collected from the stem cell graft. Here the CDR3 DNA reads TGCGCCAGCAGGGGGGACATTCTCTCCTACGAGCAGTACTTC. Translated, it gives CASRGDILSYEQYF.